A selection of T cell receptor beta chains follows, all from one sample in a study of blood T cell repertoires in COVID-19. The method was immunoSEQ multiplex PCR; TCRdb's version includes in-frame clones alone and lacks a portion of them. The sample has 200,000 to 300,000 clones; about four fifths are singletons. Sequencing was carried out using peripheral blood. Every receptor here comes from a woman of 80 years or more with COVID-19, enrolled during active disease. The CDR3 runs from the conserved cysteine through the conserved F or W. The D gene is left open where the match is weak. Expanded clones get a size class; other rows say once, few or many, or leave the size out.

TRBD2 | - | TRBJ2-2 | TRBV28 | CASSFGLAGGRRGGELFF | TGTGCCAGCAGTTTCGGACTAGCGGGAGGGCGGAGAGGCGGGGAGCTGTTTTTT
- | - | TRBJ1-5 | TRBV5-8 | CASSLTQGVGNQPQHF | TGTGCCAGCAGCTTGACACAGGGCGTAGGAAATCAGCCCCAGCATTTT
- | - | TRBJ2-1 | TRBV18 | CASSTAGVGDNEQFF | TGTGCCAGCTCTACCGCAGGGGTAGGTGACAATGAGCAGTTCTTC
TRBD2 | - | TRBJ2-7 | TRBV7-2 | CASSLVGLVSYEQYF | TGTGCCAGCAGCTTAGTTGGACTAGTCTCCTACGAGCAGTACTTC
- | - | TRBJ2-3 | TRBV9 | CASSVAVHTDTQYF | TGTGCCAGCAGCGTAGCGGTCCACACAGATACGCAGTATTTT
- | - | TRBJ2-7 | TRBV20-1 | CSASNAPAYEQYF | TGCAGTGCTAGTAATGCACCGGCCTACGAGCAGTACTTC
- | - | TRBJ1-5 | TRBV5-6 | CASSLYGGTYQPQHF | TGTGCCAGCAGCTTGTACGGCGGGACGTATCAGCCCCAGCATTTT
TRBD1 | - | TRBJ2-7 | TRBV7-2 | CASSPRQGLNEQYF | TGTGCCAGCAGCCCACGACAGGGTCTCAACGAGCAGTACTTC
- | - | TRBJ1-1 | TRBV5-1 | CASSRGGDTEAFF | TGCGCCAGCAGTCGCGGGGGAGACACTGAAGCTTTCTTT
TRBD2 | once | TRBJ2-3 | TRBV12-3/TRBV12-4 | CASSGGRTDTQYF | TGTGCCAGCTCGGGAGGTCGCACAGATACGCAGTATTTT
- | once | TRBJ1-1 | TRBV6-6 | CASSRDLTNTEAFF | TGTGCCAGCAGTAGGGACTTAACGAACACTGAAGCTTTCTTT
- | - | TRBJ1-3 | TRBV29-1 | CSVEQAGGNTIYF | TGCAGCGTTGAACAGGCAGGGGGAAACACCATATATTTT
- | - | TRBJ2-7 | TRBV7-8 | CASSFLLESYEQYF | TGTGCCAGCAGCTTTCTGTTAGAATCCTACGAGCAGTACTTC
- | - | TRBJ2-5 | TRBV5-6 | CASSINWGHPDF | TGTGCCAGCAGTATTAACTGGGGGCACCCGGACTTC
- | - | TRBJ2-2 | TRBV4-3 | CASSHRLQGAGELFF | TGCGCCAGCAGCCACCGGCTACAGGGAGCCGGGGAGCTGTTTTTT
- | - | TRBJ1-5 | TRBV3-1/TRBV3-2 | CASSQIRGQPQHF | TGTGCCAGCAGCCAGATCAGGGGCCAGCCCCAGCATTTT
- | - | TRBJ1-5 | TRBV20-1 | CSARRGQPQHF | TGCAGTGCTAGAAGGGGCCAGCCCCAGCATTTT
- | once | TRBJ2-2 | TRBV7-2 | CASSLVPTGELFF | TGTGCCAGCAGCTTAGTTCCTACCGGGGAGCTGTTTTTT
TRBD2 | - | TRBJ2-7 | TRBV5-1 | CASSAGGASHEQYF | TGCGCCAGCAGTGCGGGGGGGGCGTCCCACGAGCAGTACTTC
TRBD1 | few | TRBJ1-6 | TRBV19 | CASSQQGARSPLHF | TGTGCCAGTAGTCAACAGGGGGCCCGTTCACCCCTCCACTTT
- | - | TRBJ2-1 | TRBV19 | CASSIGSSGIYNEQFF | TGTGCCAGTAGTATTGGTTCCTCGGGAATCTACAATGAGCAGTTCTTC
- | few | TRBJ2-3 | TRBV5-4 | CASSLEGVDTQYF | TGTGCCAGCAGCTTGGAGGGGGTCGATACGCAGTATTTT
TRBD1 | - | TRBJ2-3 | TRBV5-1 | CASRTGGEFSDTQYF | TGCGCCAGCCGGACAGGGGGAGAATTCTCAGATACGCAGTATTTT
TRBD1 | - | TRBJ1-1 | TRBV4-2 | CASSPRQGANTEAFF | TGTGCCAGCAGCCCTAGACAGGGGGCTAACACTGAAGCTTTCTTT
- | - | TRBJ1-2 | TRBV27 | CASSSLSTSGYTF | TGTGCCAGCAGTAGCCTCTCAACCTCTGGCTACACCTTC
- | - | TRBJ2-2 | TRBV5-1 | CASSLTGGLNTGELFF | TGCGCCAGCAGCTTGACCGGGGGACTGAACACCGGGGAGCTGTTTTTT
TRBD1 | - | TRBJ1-2 | TRBV5-6 | CASIPGQRTNYGYTF | TGTGCCAGCATCCCGGGACAGCGGACTAACTATGGCTACACCTTC
- | - | TRBJ2-2 | TRBV27 | CASIGGGLAVNTGELFF | TGTGCCAGCATAGGGGGGGGGCTAGCGGTGAACACCGGGGAGCTGTTTTTT
- | once | TRBJ2-3 | TRBV9 | CASSANWGADTQYF | TGTGCCAGCAGCGCTAACTGGGGCGCAGATACGCAGTATTTT
- | - | TRBJ1-1 | TRBV18 | CASSPIAQATEAFF | TGTGCCAGCTCACCTATTGCCCAGGCCACTGAAGCTTTCTTT
- | - | TRBJ2-2 | TRBV3-1/TRBV3-2 | CASSQDHRASGSTGELFF | TGTGCCAGCAGCCAAGATCATCGTGCTTCCGGGAGCACCGGGGAGCTGTTTTTT
- | - | TRBJ1-3 | TRBV3-1/TRBV3-2 | CASSQAAAAVGNTIYF | TGTGCCAGCAGCCAAGCGGCGGCAGCGGTTGGAAACACCATATATTTT
TRBD1 | - | TRBJ1-1 | TRBV12-3/TRBV12-4 | CASRGQGDTEAFF | TGTGCCAGCAGGGGACAGGGCGACACTGAAGCTTTCTTT
TRBD1 | - | TRBJ1-3 | TRBV18 | CASSLRGQGRNTIYF | TGTGCCAGCTCACTTCGGGGACAGGGGAGAAACACCATATATTTT
- | - | TRBJ1-2 | TRBV3-1/TRBV3-2 | CASSQEAGGNGYTF | TGTGCCAGCAGCCAAGAAGCAGGAGGGAATGGCTACACCTTC
- | once | TRBJ2-2 | TRBV5-1 | CASSLVPGVAGELFF | TGCGCCAGCAGCTTGGTGCCAGGGGTTGCCGGGGAGCTGTTTTTT
TRBD2 | few | TRBJ2-3 | TRBV4-1 | CASSPWGAGSSTDTQYF | TGCGCCAGCAGCCCGTGGGGAGCGGGGTCTAGCACAGATACGCAGTATTTT
TRBD2 | - | TRBJ2-3 | TRBV29-1 | CSVADGRGTDTQYF | TGCAGCGTCGCGGACGGGAGGGGCACAGATACGCAGTATTTT
- | - | TRBJ2-2 | TRBV5-1 | CASSLLQGPYPGELFF | TGCGCCAGCAGCTTGTTACAGGGACCCTACCCCGGGGAGCTGTTTTTT
- | few | TRBJ1-1 | TRBV3-1/TRBV3-2 | CASSQADIRGSAFF | TGTGCCAGCAGCCAAGCAGATATAAGGGGCAGTGCTTTCTTT
- | - | TRBJ1-3 | TRBV13 | CASSLGEDRSRGNTIYF | TGTGCCAGCAGCTTAGGGGAGGACAGATCAAGGGGAAACACCATATATTTT
- | once | TRBJ1-1 | TRBV29-1 | CSVTQGSTEAFF | TGCAGCGTTACACAGGGATCCACTGAAGCTTTCTTT
- | - | TRBJ1-2 | TRBV3-1/TRBV3-2 | CASSQVFRGGVYGYTF | TGTGCCAGCAGCCAAGTGTTTAGAGGAGGGGTCTATGGCTACACCTTC
TRBD1 | - | TRBJ2-3 | TRBV5-1 | CASTKGARGDTQYF | TGCGCCAGCACTAAGGGGGCACGGGGAGATACGCAGTATTTT
TRBD1 | - | TRBJ2-4 | TRBV6-2/TRBV6-3 | CASSYRDRGNIQYF | TGTGCCAGCAGTTACCGGGACAGGGGGAACATTCAGTACTTC
TRBD1 | - | TRBJ1-1 | TRBV5-4 | CASSPTGGGRGTEAFF | TGTGCCAGCAGCCCCACAGGGGGGGGCCGAGGGACTGAAGCTTTCTTT
TRBD1 | - | TRBJ2-5 | TRBV28 | CASSYTGVETQYF | TGTGCCAGCAGCTACACAGGGGTTGAGACCCAGTACTTC
- | - | TRBJ1-2 | TRBV3-1/TRBV3-2 | CASSQDGGPRRGYTF | TGTGCCAGCAGCCAAGACGGCGGGCCCCGACGGGGCTACACCTTC
- | - | TRBJ1-2 | TRBV6-5 | CASSLQGYGYTF | TGTGCCAGCAGCCTACAGGGATATGGCTACACCTTC
- | - | TRBJ2-3 | TRBV4-3 | CASSQESLQGVGDTQYF | TGCGCCAGCAGCCAAGAATCACTGCAGGGCGTGGGGGATACGCAGTATTTT
- | - | TRBJ2-7 | TRBV5-4 | CASSPEGSTYEQYF | TGTGCCAGCAGCCCCGAGGGCAGTACCTACGAGCAGTACTTC
TRBD1 | - | TRBJ2-1 | TRBV3-1/TRBV3-2 | CASSLYDRGHNEQFF | TGTGCCAGCAGCCTTTACGACAGGGGGCACAATGAGCAGTTCTTC
- | - | TRBJ1-1 | TRBV9 | CASSSSTLGNTEAFF | TGTGCCAGCAGCTCTTCGACATTGGGGAACACTGAAGCTTTCTTT
TRBD2 | - | TRBJ2-5 | TRBV24-1 | CATSDLAEQETQYF | TGTGCCACCAGTGACCTAGCGGAACAAGAGACCCAGTACTTC
TRBD1 | - | TRBJ1-3 | TRBV28 | CASTSSGGLRGNTIYF | TGTGCCAGCACCTCATCAGGGGGCCTTCGTGGAAACACCATATATTTT
TRBD2 | once | TRBJ2-2 | TRBV29-1 | CSVRLAGGGELFF | TGCAGCGTACGACTAGCGGGAGGCGGGGAGCTGTTTTTT
- | - | TRBJ1-1 | TRBV9 | CASSVGQTGQAFF | TGTGCCAGCAGCGTTGGACAGACTGGCCAAGCTTTCTTT